The entry below describes one T cell receptor (beta chain). Its specificity is unknown. Amplified TCR beta CDR3 regions derived from RNA transcripts. With the HTBI primer set, the TCR CDR3 went through a first round of RT-PCR. TCRdb re-analysed the multiplex PCR reads in MiXCR, keeping a single row per CDR3 protein. The table lists 650,000 to 800,000 distinct CDR3 sequences, 45% of them singletons, with less than 9.5% in the top ten. The sample is drawn from a study of T cells in Graves' hyperthyroidism and ophthalmopathy. Notes on the study in general: Blood also held most thyroid clonotypes expanded beyond 0.001.

Material: peripheral blood or thyroid tissue (not recorded which). This clonotype was sampled from an adult man with Graves' disease, either hyperthyroidism or ophthalmopathy (not recorded which).

The CDR3 DNA reads TGCAGCGTCGCTAGGCAGGGGAACACGGGCCTCGGGGGCTACACCTTC. It codes for CSVARQGNTGLGGYTF. The V call is TRBV29-1, the J call TRBJ1-2, with D maybe TRBD1 (6 bases). The CDR3 runs 16 residues. CDR1 is SQVTM, CDR2 ANQGSEA, per germline. V lost 6 bases to trimming and J lost 8 bases, with 28 bases between them.